This TCR beta chain was found in a study of T-cell memory formation after mild COVID-19. Each CDR3 protein is one row after TCRdb ran MiXCR on the 5' RACE reads. The table lists around 300,000 distinct CDR3 sequences, approximately 15% of them singletons, with over 20% in the top ten. Losses at the gene ends were 0 bases for V and 6 bases for J; bases not matched to a gene: 10. Germline CDR1 is GTSNPN and CDR2 is SVGIG (reference sequence). CDR3 size: 15 residues. The clonotype originates from a man aged 18 to 29 who had mild COVID-19 (a few samples of this study predate the infection). Cell type and time point are not known. The chain joins TRBV30 to TRBJ1-2; 7 bases are a match to TRBD1. The specimen was PBMCs or a T cell subset sorted from them (not recorded which). DNA of the CDR3: TGTGCCTGGAGTGTACGGCCCTCACAGGGGAATGGCTACACCTTC. This sequence encodes CAWSVRPSQGNGYTF.